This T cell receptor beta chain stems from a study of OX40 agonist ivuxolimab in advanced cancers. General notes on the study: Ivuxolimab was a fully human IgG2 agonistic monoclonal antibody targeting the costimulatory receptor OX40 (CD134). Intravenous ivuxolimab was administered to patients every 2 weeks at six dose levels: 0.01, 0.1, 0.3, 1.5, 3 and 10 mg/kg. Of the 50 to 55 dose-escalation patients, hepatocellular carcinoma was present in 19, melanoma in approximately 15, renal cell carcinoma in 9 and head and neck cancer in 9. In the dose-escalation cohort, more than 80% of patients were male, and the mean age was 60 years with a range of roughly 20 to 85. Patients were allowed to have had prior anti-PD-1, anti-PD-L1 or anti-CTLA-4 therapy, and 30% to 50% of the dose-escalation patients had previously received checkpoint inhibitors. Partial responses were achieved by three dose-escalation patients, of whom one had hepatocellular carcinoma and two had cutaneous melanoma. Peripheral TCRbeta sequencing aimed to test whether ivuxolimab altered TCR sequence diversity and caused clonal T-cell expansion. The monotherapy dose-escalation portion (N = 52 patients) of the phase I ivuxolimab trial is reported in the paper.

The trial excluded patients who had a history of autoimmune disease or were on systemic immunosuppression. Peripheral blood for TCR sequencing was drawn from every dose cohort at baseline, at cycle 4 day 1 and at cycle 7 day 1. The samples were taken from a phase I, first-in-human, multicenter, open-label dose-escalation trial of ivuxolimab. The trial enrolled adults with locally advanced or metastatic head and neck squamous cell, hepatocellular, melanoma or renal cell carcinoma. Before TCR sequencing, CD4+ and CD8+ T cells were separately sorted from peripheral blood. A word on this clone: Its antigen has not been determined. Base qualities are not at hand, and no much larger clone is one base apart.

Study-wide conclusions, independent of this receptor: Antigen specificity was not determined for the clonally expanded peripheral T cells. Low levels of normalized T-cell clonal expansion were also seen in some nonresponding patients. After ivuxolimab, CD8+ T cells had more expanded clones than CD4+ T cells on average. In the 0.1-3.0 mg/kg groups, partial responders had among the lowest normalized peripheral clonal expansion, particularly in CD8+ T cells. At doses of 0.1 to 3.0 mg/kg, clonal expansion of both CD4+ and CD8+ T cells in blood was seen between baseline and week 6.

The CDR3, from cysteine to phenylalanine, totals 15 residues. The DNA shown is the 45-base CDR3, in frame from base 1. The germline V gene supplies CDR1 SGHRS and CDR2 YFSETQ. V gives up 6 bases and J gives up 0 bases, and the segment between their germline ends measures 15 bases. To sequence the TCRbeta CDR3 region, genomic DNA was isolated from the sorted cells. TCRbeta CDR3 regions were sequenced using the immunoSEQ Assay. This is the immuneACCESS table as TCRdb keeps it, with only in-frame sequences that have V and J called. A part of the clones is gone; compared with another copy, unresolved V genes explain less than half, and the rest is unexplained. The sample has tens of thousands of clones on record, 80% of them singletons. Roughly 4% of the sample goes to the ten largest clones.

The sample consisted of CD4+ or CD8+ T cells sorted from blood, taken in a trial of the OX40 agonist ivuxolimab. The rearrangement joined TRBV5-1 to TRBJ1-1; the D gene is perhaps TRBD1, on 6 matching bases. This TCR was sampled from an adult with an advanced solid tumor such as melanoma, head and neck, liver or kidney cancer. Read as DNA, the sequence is TGCGCCAGCACTGCCCGACAGGCTATGAACACTGAAGCTTTCTTT. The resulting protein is CASTARQAMNTEAFF. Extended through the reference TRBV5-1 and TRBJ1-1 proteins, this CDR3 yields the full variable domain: KAGVTQTPRYLIKTRGQQVTLSCSPISGHRSVSWYQQTPGQGLQFLFEYFSETQRNKGNFPGRFSGRQFSNSRSEMNVSTLELGDSALYLCASTARQAMNTEAFFGQGTRLTVV.